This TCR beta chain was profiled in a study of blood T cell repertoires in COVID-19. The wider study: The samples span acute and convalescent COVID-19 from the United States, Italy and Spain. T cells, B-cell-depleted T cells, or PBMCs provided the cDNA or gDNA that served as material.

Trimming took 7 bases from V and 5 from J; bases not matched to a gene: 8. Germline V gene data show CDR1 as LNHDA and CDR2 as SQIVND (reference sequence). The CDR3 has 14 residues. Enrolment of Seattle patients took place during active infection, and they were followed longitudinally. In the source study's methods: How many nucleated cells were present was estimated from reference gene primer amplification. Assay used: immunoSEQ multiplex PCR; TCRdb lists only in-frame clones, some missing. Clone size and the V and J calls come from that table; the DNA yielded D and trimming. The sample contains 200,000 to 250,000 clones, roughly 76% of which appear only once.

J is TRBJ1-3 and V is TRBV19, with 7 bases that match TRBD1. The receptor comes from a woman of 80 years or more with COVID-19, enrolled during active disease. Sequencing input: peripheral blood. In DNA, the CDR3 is TGTGCCAGTAAGGGGACAGCCCTAAGAAACACCATATATTTT. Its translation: CASKGTALRNTIYF.